This T cell receptor (beta chain) emerged from a study of T cell responses to AZD1222 COVID-19 vaccine. General study results and limits: Receipt of two AZD1222 doses was followed by a rise in Spike-specific TCR breadth and depth. As reported, nearly half of all spike-specific TCRs target variant regions that are unmutated. Baseline serostatus was positive in only six AZD1222 recipients. Scientists sampled the repertoires only once the peak T cell response had passed.

Produced via immunoSEQ multiplex PCR; TCRdb's table is partial and in-frame only. The sample contains 130,000 or so clones, about nine tenths of which appear only once. Concerning this clone: Its antigen is undetermined.

The CDR3 sequence is 14 residues long. The V gene's germline CDR1 is MNHNY and CDR2 SVGAGI (reference sequence). V shed 5 bases and J shed 4 bases, with 14 bases lying between them. Sequencing was performed on peripheral blood, taken 28 days after the second AZD1222 dose. The source of this sequence is an adult who received the AZD1222 COVID-19 vaccine. V is TRBV6-6 and J is TRBJ1-1; possible D gene TRBD1, 5 bases. CDR3 residues: CASSPGGSFTEAFF. CDR3 DNA sequence: TGTGCCAGCAGTCCCGGGGGTAGTTTCACTGAAGCTTTCTTT.